This TCR beta chain was sequenced in a study of blood T cell repertoires in COVID-19. Study-wide background: Sites across the United States, Italy and Spain contributed samples from acute and convalescent COVID-19. T cells, B-cell-depleted T cells, or PBMCs provided the cDNA or gDNA that served as material.

As handled by the study authors: Amplification with reference gene primers provided the estimates of nucleated cell counts. Here immunoSEQ multiplex PCR was the method, and the copy in TCRdb shows in-frame clones only, minus some. V and J calls and clone size follow that table, whereas D and trimming were derived from the DNA. The sample holds about 350,000 clones, 87% seen once. Sequencing used PBMCs or T cells enriched from blood (not recorded which). The clonotype originates from a woman aged 25 to 39 who had recovered from COVID-19.

This chain's CDR3 is CASSVGWDTSWEQFF. The CDR3 bases are TGTGCCAGCAGCGTAGGGTGGGACACCTCTTGGGAGCAGTTCTTC. The V call is TRBV9, the J call TRBJ2-1; D might be TRBD1 (6 bases). V was trimmed by 0 bases and J by 10 bases, leaving 17 bases between them. The CDR3 runs to 15 residues. Germline assignment: CDR1 SGDLS and CDR2 YYNGEE.